These 24 T cell receptor beta chains originate from one sample sequenced in a study of shared clonotypes between healthy human individuals. TCRdb keeps only in-frame clones here, not all; method: immunoSEQ multiplex PCR. The table includes 2 million to 2.5 million clones, 92% detected once. The specimen was naive CD4+ T cells from PBMCs. Subset defined: CD45RA+ positively selected. The receptors stem from a man in his late teens or twenties in good health. Some clones in this sample may be carry-over from other donors' samples.

The J gene is TRBJ1-5, the V gene TRBV7-3; D is unresolved. The V and J ends lost 0 bases and 7 bases respectively, with 16 bases between them. The CDR3 extends over 16 amino acids. Germline loops: CDR1 SGHTA, CDR2 FQGTGA. The CDR3 DNA reads TGTGCCAGCAGCTTAACGAAACGGGTCGGGGAACAGCCCCAGCATTTT. This sequence encodes CASSLTKRVGEQPQHF.

The chain links TRBV28 to TRBJ2-1; no clear D gene. The CDR3 covers 14 residues. In germline, CDR1 is MDHEN, CDR2 SYDVKM. With 8 bases removed from V and 4 bases from J, the gap between germline ends came to 15 bases. The CDR3 spells CASRPESLYNEQFF. The CDR3 bases are TGTGCCAGCCGTCCGGAGTCCCTTTACAATGAGCAGTTCTTC.

This clone was detected only a few times. The J gene is TRBJ1-4, the V gene TRBV5-4; D might be TRBD1 (6 bases). The germline CDR1 and CDR2 sequences are SGHNT and YYREEE (reference sequence). V lost 5 bases to trimming and J lost 8 bases, with 16 bases between them. The CDR3 runs to 14 residues. The CDR3 loop is CASSEGGLGEKLFF. As DNA, the CDR3 is TGTGCCAGCAGTGAAGGGGGGCTAGGAGAAAAACTGTTTTTT.

The chain combines TRBV7-8 with TRBJ1-4; unclear D gene. The germline gives CDR1 SGHVS, CDR2 FQNEAQ. This CDR3 has 13 residues. With 1 base removed from V and 8 bases from J, the gap between germline ends came to 8 bases. The CDR3 DNA follows: TGTGCCAGCAGCTTAGAGGGATACGAAAAACTGTTTTTT. Translating gives CASSLEGYEKLFF.

A note on this clone: Other DNA sequences in this sample translate to the same CDR3. V and J are TRBV18 and TRBJ1-1; 10 positions agree with TRBD1. V dropped 1 base and J dropped 4; count of bases not matched to a gene: 6. The V gene's germline CDR1 is KGHSH and CDR2 LQKENI. This CDR3 spans 16 amino acids. The CDR3 sequence: CASSPLSGTGATEAFF. DNA for the CDR3: TGTGCCAGCTCACCACTTAGTGGGACAGGGGCCACTGAAGCTTTCTTT.

The chain couples TRBV9 to TRBJ1-1; 7 nucleotides match TRBD1. The germline CDR1 and CDR2 sequences are SGDLS and YYNGEE. With V trimmed by 0 bases and J by 1 base, 6 bases remained unmatched. The CDR3 runs to 16 residues. CDR3 residues: CASSVVTGAGNTEAFF. CDR3 in DNA: TGTGCCAGCAGCGTAGTAACAGGGGCAGGGAACACTGAAGCTTTCTTT.

The chain uses TRBV5-1 and TRBJ2-5, with TRBD1 matching over 9 bases. This CDR3 has 15 amino acids. V shed 4 bases and J 4 bases; nucleotides not matched to a gene: 8. The V gene's germline CDR1 is SGHRS and CDR2 YFSETQ. For the CDR3, the DNA is TGCGCCAGCAGCCCCGGTAGGACAGGGGTAGAGACCCAGTACTTC. Translated, it gives CASSPGRTGVETQYF.

The V gene is TRBV4-1, the J gene TRBJ2-1; TRBD2 aligns across 7 bases. The germline V gene has CDR1 MGHRA and CDR2 YSYEKL. V gave up 2 bases and J gave up 8 bases; unmatched junction bases: 9. The CDR3 is 15 residues long. CDR3 sequence: CASSQFGGSEDEQFF. CDR3 nucleotide sequence: TGCGCCAGCAGCCAATTCGGGGGGAGTGAGGATGAGCAGTTCTTC.

V and J are TRBV5-5 and TRBJ2-1; 11 nucleotides line up with TRBD2. Germline V lookup: CDR1 SGHKS, CDR2 YYEKEE (reference sequence). The CDR3 totals 16 residues. V lost 4 bases and J lost 6; bases outside the gene matches: 9. The CDR3 loop is CASSVPTSGSTNEQFF. CDR3 DNA sequence: TGTGCCAGCAGCGTCCCAACTAGCGGGAGTACCAATGAGCAGTTCTTC.

The chain combines TRBV7-9 with TRBJ2-5; 7 bases are shared with TRBD1. Germline V gene lookup returns CDR1 SEHNR and CDR2 FQNEAQ (reference sequence). The CDR3 sequence is 16 residues long. V lost 4 bases to trimming and J lost 4 bases; unmatched junction nucleotides: 12. CDR3 nucleotides: TGTGCCAGCAGCTCCTTTCGGGGACCAGGGGGAGAGACCCAGTACTTC. Translating gives CASSSFRGPGGETQYF.

The chain joins TRBV4-3 to TRBJ1-4; D is perhaps TRBD1 (5 bases). The CDR3 sequence is 17 residues long. The germline CDR1 and CDR2 sequences are LGHNA and YSLEER. V shed 4 bases and J shed 5 bases, with 20 bases lying between them. DNA of the CDR3: TGCGCCAGCAGCCCTCTTACCGGGGGTGGTCCGAATGAAAAACTGTTTTTT. It is translated as CASSPLTGGGPNEKLFF.

The genes are TRBV9 and TRBJ1-2; D gene ambiguous. V gave up 0 bases and J gave up 2 bases, with 8 bases separating them. Germline-derived CDR1 and CDR2 are SGDLS and YYNGEE. This CDR3 is built from 14 residues. The CDR3 loop is CASSVGRANYGYTF. For the CDR3, the DNA is TGTGCCAGCAGCGTAGGAAGGGCCAACTATGGCTACACCTTC.

The chain employs TRBV5-6 and TRBJ2-1; maybe TRBD2 (6 bases). The germline CDR1 and CDR2 sequences are SGHDT and YYEEEE. The CDR3 totals 15 residues. V was clipped by 0 bases and J by 9 bases, with 16 bases between them. The CDR3 sequence is CASSLAPGSPREQFF. The CDR3 DNA follows: TGTGCCAGCAGCTTGGCCCCCGGGAGTCCCCGTGAGCAGTTCTTC.

This chain uses TRBV7-2 with TRBJ2-1, with D hard to call. The CDR3 covers 16 residues. Trimming shortened V by 5 bases and J by 8 bases, and 22 bases separated the two germline ends. Germline loops: CDR1 SGHTA, CDR2 FQGNSA. Here the CDR3 reads CASSPDSIRFGDEQFF. CDR3 bases: TGTGCCAGCAGCCCTGATTCTATCAGGTTTGGTGATGAGCAGTTCTTC. Full variable domain (outside the CDR3, taken from reference TRBV7-2 and TRBJ2-1): GAGVSQSPSNKVTEKGKDVELRCDPISGHTALYWYRQSLGQGLEFLIYFQGNSAPDKSGLPSDRFSAERTGGSVSTLTIQRTQQEDSAVYLCASSPDSIRFGDEQFFGPGTRLTVL.

The chain has TRBV4-1 and TRBJ2-5, with TRBD2 matching over 7 bases. The CDR3 contains 16 residues. Germline assignment: CDR1 MGHRA and CDR2 YSYEKL. The ends lost 4 bases at V and 5 bases at J; junction bases unmatched: 13. The CDR3 nucleotides read TGCGCCAGCAGCCGAGAGGCGCTGGCGGGAGCGGAGACCCAGTACTTC. Its translation is CASSREALAGAETQYF.

The rearrangement links TRBV7-2 to TRBJ2-1; no firm D call. The CDR3 has 16 amino acids. Germline V gene lookup returns CDR1 SGHTA and CDR2 FQGNSA. V dropped 5 bases and J dropped 9 bases, with 23 bases sitting between them. CDR3: CASSPPGLFDRREQFF. In DNA, the CDR3 is TGTGCCAGCAGCCCGCCAGGTTTGTTTGATCGGCGTGAGCAGTTCTTC.

The chain recombines TRBV6-1 with TRBJ1-1; D is unclear. Germline-derived CDR1 and CDR2 are MNHNS and SASEGT. There are 14 residues in the CDR3. Deletions cut 1 base from V and 5 bases from J, with 11 bases between. The CDR3 nucleotides read TGTGCCAGCAGTGAAGGTGGGAAAGGGACTGAAGCTTTCTTT. Translated: CASSEGGKGTEAFF.

The chain joins TRBV10-3 to TRBJ1-1; perhaps TRBD1 as D (6 bases). Between the trimmed V and J ends, which lost 3 bases and 5 bases, there was a span of 13 bases. Per the germline V gene, CDR1 is ENHRY and CDR2 is SYGVKD. CDR3 length: 14 amino acids. The CDR3 sequence is CAISDLYRETEAFF. In DNA form, the CDR3 reads TGTGCCATCAGTGACCTGTACAGGGAAACTGAAGCTTTCTTT.

The genes are TRBV28 and TRBJ1-2, with D tentatively TRBD1 (6 bases). Trimming stripped 2 bases from V and 4 bases from J, with 17 bases between. Germline CDR1 is MDHEN and CDR2 is SYDVKM. The CDR3 extends over 16 amino acids. The chain's CDR3 is CASSLIGAGEGYGYTF. The CDR3 coding sequence is TGTGCCAGCAGTTTAATCGGGGCAGGGGAGGGCTATGGCTACACCTTC.

This clone appeared once. This rearrangement joins TRBV15 to TRBJ2-7; a possible D gene is TRBD2 (6 bases). The CDR3 covers 14 residues. CDR1 is LNHNV, CDR2 YYDKDF, per germline (reference sequence). V was trimmed by 4 bases and J by 2 bases, leaving 12 bases between them. The DNA for the CDR3 is TGTGCCACCAGCAAGGCTAGCGCGACCTACGAGCAGTACTTC. This encodes CATSKASATYEQYF.

This clone was recorded once. CDR3 in amino acids: CASSIELSYEQYF. The CDR3 DNA follows: TGTGCCAGTAGTATTGAGCTCTCCTACGAGCAGTACTTC. The rearrangement uses TRBV19 and TRBJ2-7, with no clear D. The CDR3 is 13 residues long. Germline-derived CDR1 and CDR2 are LNHDA and SQIVND (reference sequence). Trimming cost V 3 bases and J 0 bases, with 6 bases left between them. Complete variable domain (other parts from reference TRBV19 and TRBJ2-7): DGGITQSPKYLFRKEGQNVTLSCEQNLNHDAMYWYRQDPGQGLRLIYYSQIVNDFQKGDIAEGYSVSREKKESFPLTVTSAQKNPTAFYLCASSIELSYEQYFGPGTRLTVT.

This clone has only one observation. The chain is built from TRBV12-5 and TRBJ1-1, with no clear D. The germline gives CDR1 LGHNT, CDR2 FRNRAP. This CDR3 is built from 13 residues. V lost 5 bases to trimming and J lost 6 bases, with 13 bases between them. The CDR3 DNA follows: TGTGCTAGTGGTCCCCGGACCCGGCCTGAAGCTTTCTTT. Amino acids: CASGPRTRPEAFF.

CDR3 bases: TGTGCCTGGACCTCGGACAGGTTTAATGAAAAACTGTTTTTT. Amino acid sequence: CAWTSDRFNEKLFF. The genes are TRBV30 and TRBJ1-4, with TRBD1 identical over 7 bases. The CDR3 has 14 amino acids. Germline V CDR1 and CDR2: GTSNPN, SVGIG (reference sequence). V dropped 4 bases and J dropped 4; count of bases not matched to a gene: 6. Full variable domain (rest looked up from reference TRBV30 and TRBJ1-4): SQTIHQWPATLVQPVGSPLSLECTVEGTSNPNLYWYRQAAGRGLQLLFYSVGIGQISSEVPQNLSASRPQDRQFILSSKKLLLSDSGFYLCAWTSDRFNEKLFFGSGTQLSVL.

With regard to this clone: In the same sample, other DNA sequences code for this CDR3. The chain links TRBV7-2 to TRBJ2-6; D not resolved. Germline V gene sequence: CDR1 SGHTA, CDR2 FQGNSA. This CDR3 comprises 16 residues. The V and J ends lost 1 base and 0 bases respectively, with 7 bases between them. CDR3 amino acids: CASSLVGNSGANVLTF. The CDR3 DNA reads as TGTGCCAGCAGCTTAGTGGGGAACTCTGGGGCCAACGTCCTGACTTTC.